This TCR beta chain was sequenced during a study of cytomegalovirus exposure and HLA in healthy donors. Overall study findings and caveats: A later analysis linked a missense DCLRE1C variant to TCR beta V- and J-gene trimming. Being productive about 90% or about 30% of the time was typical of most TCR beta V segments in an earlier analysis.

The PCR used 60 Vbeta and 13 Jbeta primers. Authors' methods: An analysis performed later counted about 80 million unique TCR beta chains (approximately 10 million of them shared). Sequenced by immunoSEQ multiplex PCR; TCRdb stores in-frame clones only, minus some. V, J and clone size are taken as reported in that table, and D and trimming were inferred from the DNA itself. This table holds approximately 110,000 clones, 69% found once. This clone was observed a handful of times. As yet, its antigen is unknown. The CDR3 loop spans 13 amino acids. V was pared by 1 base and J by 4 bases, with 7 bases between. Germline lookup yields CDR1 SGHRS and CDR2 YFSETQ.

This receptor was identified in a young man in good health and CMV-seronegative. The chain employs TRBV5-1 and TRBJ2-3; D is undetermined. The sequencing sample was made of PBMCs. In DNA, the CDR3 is TGCGCCAGCAGCTTGAGCGTTTCAGATACGCAGTATTTT. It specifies CASSLSVSDTQYF. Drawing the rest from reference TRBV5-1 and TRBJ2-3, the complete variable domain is KAGVTQTPRYLIKTRGQQVTLSCSPISGHRSVSWYQQTPGQGLQFLFEYFSETQRNKGNFPGRFSGRQFSNSRSEMNVSTLELGDSALYLCASSLSVSDTQYFGPGTRLTVL.